The rows below give T cell receptor beta chains drawn from one sample of a study of molecular identifiers for immune sequencing clone quantification. TCRdb redid the calling of the PCR reads with MiXCR, one entry per CDR3 protein. The sample includes under 600,000 distinct CDR3 sequences, roughly 24% of them seen just once. The source material was naive CD8+ T cells from blood, with Jurkat cell RNA spiked in. The source is a human donor in good health. Some libraries in this study had Jurkat cell RNA spiked in. Each CDR3 is given without its conserved first and last residue. The order of the fields is CDR3 protein, J gene, D gene, V gene. D genes are given only for firm matches.

ASSSTVTVVPNNEKLF,TRBJ1-4,NA,TRBV7-9
SATTSALADADTQY,TRBJ2-3,TRBD2,TRBV20-1
ATSRVTHEANT,TRBJ1-2,NA,TRBV15
ASSLGSAGSPGNTIY,TRBJ1-3,NA,TRBV13
ASSPTGQGDEQY,TRBJ2-7,TRBD1,TRBV3-1
ASSSGLSDTQY,TRBJ2-3,NA,TRBV7-9
ASSPDVSNQPQH,TRBJ1-5,NA,TRBV4-1
SVMLAGPPYEQY,TRBJ2-7,NA,TRBV29-1
ASSLTGLGGERF,TRBJ2-2,TRBD2,TRBV11-2
ASSQDSLLAGDGELF,TRBJ2-2,TRBD2,TRBV14
ASSSRAGSETQY,TRBJ2-5,NA,TRBV7-9
ASSLRINYGYT,TRBJ1-2,NA,TRBV27
ASSRLLAVYEQY,TRBJ2-7,NA,TRBV28
ASSPTTQGVTEAF,TRBJ1-1,NA,TRBV19
ASSYGWRNQETQY,TRBJ2-5,NA,TRBV6-2/TRBV6-3
ASSEGVGQPQH,TRBJ1-5,NA,TRBV2
ASSLGLDRAPPGAF,TRBJ1-1,TRBD1,TRBV5-1
ASSQEDRGFYEQY,TRBJ2-7,TRBD1,TRBV4-3
AWSGGYEQY,TRBJ2-7,NA,TRBV30
ASSVQQGPGATNEKLF,TRBJ1-4,TRBD1,TRBV27
ASSLFGGYEQY,TRBJ2-7,NA,TRBV28
ASTSGPGKSYNEQF,TRBJ2-1,NA,TRBV2
ASSPEGGSNEQF,TRBJ2-1,NA,TRBV13
ASSKGQFHATQY,TRBJ2-5,NA,TRBV19
SAIDMGSYEQY,TRBJ2-7,NA,TRBV20-1
ASSVDGQFYEQY,TRBJ2-7,NA,TRBV9
ASSLGPGTGSYEQY,TRBJ2-7,TRBD1,TRBV5-6
ASSDGTYTSWRGYTGELF,TRBJ2-2,NA,TRBV6-2/TRBV6-3
ASSPQAGSSQETQY,TRBJ2-5,NA,TRBV6-2/TRBV6-3
ASSSIGSTNEKLF,TRBJ1-4,NA,TRBV7-9
ASSPDRGETQY,TRBJ2-5,TRBD1,TRBV27
ASIPPGLENTGELF,TRBJ2-2,TRBD2,TRBV6-5